These 14 T cell receptor beta chains originate from one sample sequenced in a study of T cells after yellow fever vaccination. TCRdb used MiXCR to reprocess the 5' RACE reads, holding one entry per CDR3 protein. The data show roughly 500,000 distinct CDR3 sequences, around 21% seen once. Material: PBMCs, obtained 15 days after the yellow fever booster vaccination. The source is a man aged 25-45 years who received the YFV17D yellow fever vaccine.

This clonotype was observed a few times. The V and J genes are TRBV10-3 and TRBJ2-7, with D possibly TRBD2 on 5 matching bases. Trimming left V 0 bases short and J 0 bases short, with 15 bases between. The CDR3 sequence is 17 residues long. Germline V gene lookup returns CDR1 ENHRY and CDR2 SYGVKD. CDR3 nucleotides: TGTGCCATCAGTGAGTCCAGAGGGCTAGCACTCTCCTACGAGCAGTACTTC. Protein: CAISESRGLALSYEQYF.

This chain connects TRBV12-3 or TRBV12-4 to TRBJ1-5; D is undetermined. The V gene lost 3 bases and the J gene lost 4 bases, with 7 bases spanning the gap. The CDR3 is 13 residues long. The CDR3 nucleotides are TGTGCCAGCAGTTTTTCGGCGAATCAGCCCCAGCATTTT. This encodes CASSFSANQPQHF.

This clonotype was counted only a few times. The J gene is TRBJ2-2, the V gene TRBV9; D unresolved. Per the germline V gene, CDR1 is SGDLS and CDR2 is YYNGEE. The V gene lost 0 bases and the J gene lost 1 base, with 10 bases spanning the gap. CDR3 length: 16 residues. The CDR3 DNA reads as TGTGCCAGCAGCGTAGATGATGTCAGGAACACCGGGGAGCTGTTTTTT. Its translation is CASSVDDVRNTGELFF.

In this sample, this clonotype turned up a few times. This chain links TRBV12-3 or TRBV12-4 with TRBJ2-7, with unresolved D. This CDR3 comprises 14 residues. The ends were cut back, 5 bases at V and 1 base at J, with 12 bases in the middle. The DNA for the CDR3 is TGTGCCAGCAGTATCTGGACCGGGTCCTACGAGCAGTACTTC. This encodes CASSIWTGSYEQYF.

The rearrangement joins TRBV5-6 to TRBJ2-7; D is possibly TRBD2 (6 bases). This CDR3 has 12 amino acids. Germline V lookup: CDR1 SGHDT, CDR2 YYEEEE. Trimming shortened V by 6 bases and J by 12 bases, and 19 bases separated the two germline ends. The CDR3: CASKIRAGPAYF. CDR3 bases: TGTGCCAGCAAGATACGTGCGGGACCGGCGTACTTC. The entire variable domain, with the rest obtained from reference TRBV5-6 and TRBJ2-7, is as follows: DAGVTQSPTHLIKTRGQQVTLRCSPKSGHDTVSWYQQALGQGPQFIFQYYEEEERQRGNFPDRFSGHQFPNYSSELNVNALLLGDSALYLCASKIRAGPAYFGPGTRLTVT.

This clonotype was observed a few times. The rearrangement uses TRBV7-2 and TRBJ2-2; D may be TRBD2 (5 bases). From germline, CDR1 is SGHTA and CDR2 FQGNSA. The CDR3 has 14 amino acids. V was clipped by 5 bases and J by 6 bases, with 13 bases between them. CDR3 nucleotide sequence: TGTGCCAGCAGCCCGCAAGGGAGTGCCGGGGAGCTGTTTTTT. It codes for CASSPQGSAGELFF.

This clonotype was recorded a few times. CDR3 residues: CSVEVFGGQIQYF. The CDR3 DNA is TGCAGCGTTGAAGTGTTTGGGGGCCAAATTCAGTACTTC. V is TRBV29-1 and J is TRBJ2-4; D may be TRBD1 (6 bases). V was clipped by 1 base and J by 10 bases, with 14 bases between them. CDR3 length: 13 amino acids. Looked up from germline, CDR1 is SQVTM and CDR2 is ANQGSEA.

This clonotype was observed a handful of times. The rearrangement joins TRBV24-1 to TRBJ2-1, with 8 nucleotides matching TRBD2. V lost 1 base to trimming and J lost 3 bases; unmatched junction nucleotides: 7. Germline CDR1 is KGHDR and CDR2 is SFDVKD. CDR3 length equals 17 residues. As DNA, the CDR3 is TGTGCCACCAGTGATTTACCCACTAGCGGAAACTACAATGAGCAGTTCTTC. This encodes CATSDLPTSGNYNEQFF.

The chain carries TRBV18 and TRBJ2-3; TRBD1 matches at 8 bases. The germline gives CDR1 KGHSH, CDR2 LQKENI. V lost 6 bases, J lost 5 bases, and 10 bases stayed unmatched. This CDR3 has 15 residues. The CDR3 DNA is TGTGCCAGCTCCCCTGGACAGGGAAGGAAAGATACGCAGTATTTT. It translates to CASSPGQGRKDTQYF.

The chain combines TRBV18 with TRBJ2-7, with D perhaps assigned TRBD1 or TRBD2 (5 bases each). Germline CDR1 and CDR2: KGHSH and LQKENI. The CDR3 loop spans 16 amino acids. V shed 4 bases and J shed 3 bases, with 19 bases lying between them. CDR3: CASSLAAGTEIYEQYF. For the CDR3, the DNA is TGTGCCAGCTCACTCGCCGCTGGGACGGAGATCTACGAGCAGTACTTC.

The chain recombines TRBV6-1 with TRBJ2-1; D is perhaps TRBD2 (7 bases). This CDR3 region has 16 residues. Germline V gene lookup returns CDR1 MNHNS and CDR2 SASEGT. V lost 1 base and J lost 5, with 15 bases in between. This CDR3 reads CASSEDGGRGNNEQFF. Written as DNA, the CDR3 is TGTGCCAGCAGTGAAGACGGGGGGCGAGGCAACAATGAGCAGTTCTTC.

V usage is TRBV7-2 and J usage is TRBJ2-7, with 11 bases aligning to TRBD2. The CDR3 runs to 14 residues. Germline V gene lookup returns CDR1 SGHTA and CDR2 FQGNSA. Losses at the gene ends were 7 bases for V and 2 bases for J; bases not matched to a gene: 4. The CDR3 bases are TGTGCCAGCAAGACTAGCGGGACCACCTACGAGCAGTACTTC. Residues: CASKTSGTTYEQYF. Based on the CDR3 plus reference TRBV7-2 and TRBJ2-7, the full variable domain is GAGVSQSPSNKVTEKGKDVELRCDPISGHTALYWYRQSLGQGLEFLIYFQGNSAPDKSGLPSDRFSAERTGGSVSTLTIQRTQQEDSAVYLCASKTSGTTYEQYFGPGTRLTVT.

This chain joins TRBV5-6 and TRBJ2-2, with 11 bases aligning to TRBD2. Germline V gives CDR1 SGHDT, CDR2 YYEEEE. CDR3 length: 17 amino acids. V shed 5 bases, J shed 2 bases, and the junction held 8 bases outside the gene matches. CDR3 loop: CASRVGLAERNTGELFF. CDR3 coding DNA: TGTGCCAGCAGGGTGGGACTAGCGGAGAGAAACACCGGGGAGCTGTTTTTT.

V and J are TRBV6-1 and TRBJ2-1; 8 bases are a match to TRBD2. CDR1 and CDR2 (germline): MNHNS, SASEGT. V gave up 2 bases and J gave up 3 bases; unmatched junction bases: 6. The CDR3 loop spans 16 amino acids. The CDR3, as DNA: TGTGCCAGCAGTGAACACGGAGCGGGAGACTACAATGAGCAGTTCTTC. Protein sequence: CASSEHGAGDYNEQFF.